The TCR beta chain under discussion was sequenced for a study of cytomegalovirus exposure and HLA in healthy donors. Study outcomes and limitations: In an earlier analysis, about 87% or about 30%: the productive usage of most TCR beta V segments. Reported results showed that the classifier diagnosed cytomegalovirus status with high specificity and sensitivity.

A word on this clone: The target antigen is unknown.

Vbeta (60) and Jbeta (13) primers were used in the PCR. Clones were read by immunoSEQ multiplex PCR, and TCRdb kept only the in-frame ones, dropping some. The sample records about 130,000 clones, approximately 62% being singletons. The donors (healthy individuals) were bone marrow donors. CDR1 is SGHRS, CDR2 YFSETQ, per germline. V was pared by 0 bases and J by 5 bases, with 13 bases between. This CDR3 is built from 15 residues. Material for sequencing was PBMCs. The sequence was obtained from a human donor in good health. The chain employs TRBV5-1 and TRBJ2-3; D might be TRBD1 (6 bases). The chain's CDR3 is CASSLGSAQGDTQYF. The CDR3 nucleotides are TGCGCCAGCAGCTTGGGCTCCGCACAGGGAGATACGCAGTATTTT.